This T cell receptor beta chain was found in a study of control samples from healthy donors and cancer patients. Profiled with immunoSEQ multiplex PCR; TCRdb holds only in-frame clones, not every one. The sample has approximately 100,000 clones, around 90% seen once. Between the trimmed V and J ends, which lost 1 base and 5 bases, there was a span of 14 bases. CDR1 and CDR2 (germline): SGHTA, FQGNSA. The CDR3 is 15 residues long. Specimen: blood. V usage is TRBV7-2 and J usage is TRBJ1-1, with D possibly matching TRBD1 (6 bases). The clonotype was recovered from a man younger than 45 in good health. The CDR3 coding sequence is TGTGCCAGCAGCTTAGACGGGGGGCGAGATACTGAAGCTTTCTTT. It codes for CASSLDGGRDTEAFF.